Below, 23 T cell receptor beta chains from the same sample are listed, as sequenced in a study of beta chain features in type 1 diabetes. These receptors lack a known antigen. Findings and caveats of the study: Among all four CD4+ subsets, Type 1 diabetes patients had TCRB CDR3s that were moderately but significantly shorter.

Expressed TCRB transcripts were sequenced because the isolated RNA had all been reverse transcribed beforehand. The repertoire was sequenced with immunoSEQ multiplex PCR; TCRdb's copy has only in-frame clones and lacks some. The sample carries fewer than 350,000 clones, approximately 16% recorded once. The sequenced material came from naive CD4+ T cells from blood. These receptors came from a man aged 18 to 35 with type 1 diabetes.

CDR3 in amino acids: CASSDRGRVAFF. DNA of the CDR3: TGTGCCAGCTCGGACAGGGGGCGTGTGGCTTTCTTT. This chain links TRBV18 with TRBJ1-1, with TRBD1 matching over 11 bases. This CDR3 is built from 12 residues. V lost 6 bases to trimming and J lost 11 bases; unmatched junction nucleotides: 5. Germline V CDR1 and CDR2: KGHSH, LQKENI.

The chain couples TRBV7-2 to TRBJ2-7; weak D call: TRBD2 (5 bases). In germline, CDR1 is SGHTA, CDR2 FQGNSA. V lost 1 base and J lost 2, with 9 bases in between. CDR3 length: 14 residues. DNA for the CDR3: TGTGCCAGCAGCTTAGGGCTAGCCACCTACGAGCAGTACTTC. Amino acids: CASSLGLATYEQYF.

The chain links TRBV25-1 to TRBJ2-2, with TRBD1 identical over 7 bases. This CDR3 comprises 13 residues. Germline values: CDR1 MGHDK, CDR2 SYGVNS. V lost 6 bases, J lost 9 bases, and 7 bases stayed unmatched. CDR3 region: CASRDTGVWELFF. In DNA form, the CDR3 reads TGTGCCAGCAGAGATACAGGGGTTTGGGAGCTGTTTTTT.

The chain is built from TRBV10-3 and TRBJ1-2, with unresolved D. CDR1 ENHRY and CDR2 SYGVKD come from the germline V gene. Trimming removed 7 bases at V and 0 bases at J, with 18 bases between. The CDR3 has 16 amino acids. The CDR3 DNA reads as TGTGCCATCACCGGAGGGAACAGAACAACTAACTATGGCTACACCTTC. It translates to CAITGGNRTTNYGYTF.

This clone was detected a few times. In DNA, the CDR3 is TGTGCCAGCAGCCCACAGGGTGGGAACACTGAAGCTTTCTTT. It yields the protein CASSPQGGNTEAFF. The chain is built from TRBV7-2 and TRBJ1-1, with D possibly being TRBD1 (6 bases). Per germline, CDR1 SGHTA and CDR2 FQGNSA. Trimming cost V 5 bases and J 1 base, with 11 bases left between them. The CDR3 has 14 amino acids.

This clone was observed a few times. The V gene is TRBV6-6, the J gene TRBJ2-7; 7 nucleotides agree with TRBD2. Germline trimming cut 5 bases from V and 2 bases from J; bases unmatched to any gene: 6. The germline CDR1 and CDR2 sequences are MNHNY and SVGAGI (reference sequence). This CDR3 spans 14 amino acids. CDR3 sequence reads: CASSRLTSAYEQYF. In DNA, the CDR3 is TGTGCCAGCAGTCGATTAACTAGCGCCTACGAGCAGTACTTC.

The sample holds a few counts of this clone. V is TRBV18 and J is TRBJ1-6, with D unclear. Germline V CDR1 and CDR2: KGHSH, LQKENI. The CDR3 contains 14 residues. Trimming removed 3 bases at V and 14 bases at J, with 17 bases between. This chain's CDR3 is CASSPVPFLAALHF. The CDR3 DNA reads TGTGCCAGCTCACCCGTCCCCTTTTTAGCGGCCCTCCACTTT.

The genes are TRBV6-5 and TRBJ2-4, with TRBD1 as a possible D gene (6 bases). The CDR3 sequence is 15 residues long. Trimming stripped 5 bases from V and 2 bases from J, with 13 bases between. CDR1 is MNHEY and CDR2 is SVGAGI in the germline V gene. CDR3 nucleotides: TGTGCCAGCAGTCCTCCGAGGGGGTCCAAAAACATTCAGTACTTC. This codes for CASSPPRGSKNIQYF.

V and J are TRBV29-1 and TRBJ2-7; no clear D. Germline CDR1 and CDR2: SQVTM and ANQGSEA. The CDR3 extends over 12 amino acids. The V and J ends lost 4 bases and 3 bases respectively, with 10 bases between them. The CDR3 DNA sequence: TGCAGCGTTGGCGATTCCGGCTACGAGCAGTACTTC. Protein: CSVGDSGYEQYF.

The chain links TRBV28 to TRBJ2-7; 10 positions match TRBD2. The CDR3 covers 13 residues. The ends lost 6 bases at V and 6 bases at J; junction bases unmatched: 5. Germline V lookup: CDR1 MDHEN, CDR2 SYDVKM. The chain's CDR3 is CASREREGPEQYF. For the CDR3, the DNA is TGTGCCAGCAGAGAGCGGGAGGGCCCCGAGCAGTACTTC.

The gene calls are TRBV30 and TRBJ2-2; no clear D gene. Per the germline V gene, CDR1 is GTSNPN and CDR2 is SVGIG (reference sequence). The CDR3 is 15 amino acids. The V end lost 2 bases, the J end lost 8 bases, and 18 bases lay between the germline ends. CDR3 nucleotides: TGTGCCTGGAGTCCCCCGCCGACAACAAAGGGGGAGCTGTTTTTT. It translates to CAWSPPPTTKGELFF.

This chain connects TRBV19 to TRBJ2-2, with D unclear. V lost 3 bases, J lost 3 bases, and 8 bases lay in between. The germline V gene encodes CDR1 LNHDA and CDR2 SQIVND (reference sequence). CDR3 length: 14 residues. The DNA for the CDR3 is TGTGCCAGTAGTATGGCTGAATACACCGGGGAGCTGTTTTTT. Protein sequence: CASSMAEYTGELFF.

The chain joins TRBV30 to TRBJ2-7, with 7 bases fitting TRBD1. CDR3 length: 16 amino acids. The germline CDR1 and CDR2 sequences are GTSNPN and SVGIG (reference sequence). V was clipped by 3 bases and J by 1 base; unmatched bases: 12. The CDR3 region has the DNA TGTGCCTGGAGGGCCATTTCCGGGACAGCGTCCTACGAGCAGTACTTC. Its protein is CAWRAISGTASYEQYF. The variable domain in full, with the rest retrieved from reference TRBV30 and TRBJ2-7, is SQTIHQWPATLVQPVGSPLSLECTVEGTSNPNLYWYRQAAGRGLQLLFYSVGIGQISSEVPQNLSASRPQDRQFILSSKKLLLSDSGFYLCAWRAISGTASYEQYFGPGTRLTVT.

The chain employs TRBV30 and TRBJ2-1; the D is unclear. V was clipped by 2 bases and J by 3 bases, with 8 bases between them. Germline lookup yields CDR1 GTSNPN and CDR2 SVGIG (reference sequence). The length of the CDR3 is 13 residues. CDR3 nucleotide sequence: TGTGCCTGGAGTCTTTCCAGCTACAATGAGCAGTTCTTC. Protein product: CAWSLSSYNEQFF.

The chain has TRBV6-5 and TRBJ2-7; TRBD1 matches at 7 bases. The CDR3 covers 11 residues. V was clipped by 6 bases and J by 6 bases; unmatched bases: 2. Germline CDR1 MNHEY, CDR2 SVGAGI. The chain's CDR3 is CASRQGSEQYF. The CDR3 DNA is TGTGCCAGCAGACAGGGGAGCGAGCAGTACTTC.

V usage is TRBV11-2 and J usage is TRBJ1-5, with TRBD1 matching over 7 bases. Germline values: CDR1 SGHAT, CDR2 FQNNGV. V trimming: 4 bases; J trimming: 4 bases; junction bases outside the gene matches: 4. The CDR3 is 14 residues long. Written as DNA, the CDR3 is TGTGCCAGCAGCTCGATACAGGGGAATCAGCCCCAGCATTTT. It specifies CASSSIQGNQPQHF.

This clone came up a few times. The chain recombines TRBV27 with TRBJ2-7, with 9 bases fitting TRBD1. Germline V gene data show CDR1 as MNHEY and CDR2 as SMNVEV (reference sequence). The CDR3 totals 17 residues. V lost 4 bases to trimming and J lost 5 bases; unmatched junction nucleotides: 15. CDR3 sequence reads: CASSSHSLRDRANEQYF. The CDR3 DNA is TGTGCCAGCAGTTCCCATTCCCTGCGGGACAGGGCGAACGAGCAGTACTTC.

This clone was seen a handful of times. The chain employs TRBV7-2 and TRBJ2-5; weak D call: TRBD2 (5 bases). The V gene lost 5 bases and the J gene lost 5 bases, with 18 bases spanning the gap. Germline V gene data show CDR1 as SGHTA and CDR2 as FQGNSA. The CDR3 is 15 residues long. The chain's CDR3 is CASSPQPRGRETQYF. The DNA for the CDR3 is TGTGCCAGCAGCCCCCAACCCCGGGGAAGGGAGACCCAGTACTTC.

The chain uses TRBV2 and TRBJ2-7; D is perhaps TRBD2 (5 bases). Germline CDR1 is SNHLY and CDR2 is FYNNEI. Trimming removed 1 base at V and 2 bases at J, with 12 bases between. The CDR3 contains 15 residues. This CDR3 is CASSEDRRGPYEQYF. The CDR3 coding sequence is TGTGCCAGCAGTGAAGACCGGCGAGGGCCCTACGAGCAGTACTTC.

The rearrangement joins TRBV4-1 to TRBJ1-5, with 12 positions matching TRBD1. CDR3 length equals 16 residues. With 1 base clipped from V and 7 bases from J, the junction kept 5 bases outside the gene matches. Germline CDR1 reads MGHRA; CDR2 reads YSYEKL. The CDR3 region has the DNA TGCGCCAGCAGCCAAGGGGACAGGGGGCTAGGGCAGCCCCAGCATTTT. Encoded protein: CASSQGDRGLGQPQHF.

This clone was detected only a few times. The rearrangement joins TRBV7-9 to TRBJ2-3, with D perhaps TRBD2 (6 bases). The CDR3 is 15 amino acids. Trimming took off 1 base at V and 2 bases at J, with 10 bases between the two ends. Per the germline V gene, CDR1 is SEHNR and CDR2 is FQNEAQ (reference sequence). CDR3 loop: CASSLVASVTDTQYF. Here the CDR3 DNA reads TGTGCCAGCAGCTTAGTAGCTAGCGTCACAGATACGCAGTATTTT.

This clone was counted a few times. This chain connects TRBV7-8 to TRBJ2-2; 8 bases align to TRBD2. There are 13 residues in the CDR3. With V trimmed by 5 bases and J by 7 bases, 3 bases remained unmatched. The germline CDR1 and CDR2 sequences are SGHVS and FQNEAQ. CDR3 coding DNA: TGTGCCAGCAGCCGAGCGGGAGTCGGGGAGCTGTTTTTT. It encodes CASSRAGVGELFF.

The chain is built from TRBV30 and TRBJ1-2, with TRBD1 matching over 8 bases. CDR3 length: 13 amino acids. Looked up from germline, CDR1 is GTSNPN and CDR2 is SVGIG (reference sequence). V gave up 6 bases and J gave up 2 bases; unmatched junction bases: 5. Here the CDR3 reads CACLTGANYGYTF. CDR3 DNA: TGTGCCTGTTTGACAGGGGCGAACTATGGCTACACCTTC. Together with reference TRBV30 and TRBJ1-2, the CDR3 gives the full variable domain: SQTIHQWPATLVQPVGSPLSLECTVEGTSNPNLYWYRQAAGRGLQLLFYSVGIGQISSEVPQNLSASRPQDRQFILSSKKLLLSDSGFYLCACLTGANYGYTFGSGTRLTVV.